The rows below give T cell receptor beta chains drawn from one sample of a study of control samples from healthy donors and cancer patients. TCRdb's copy holds only in-frame clones and misses some; the assay was immunoSEQ multiplex PCR. The repertoire holds over 150,000 clones, with about 91% as singletons. Sequencing was carried out using blood. The origin of the receptors is a woman in her forties in good health. Both conserved end residues are part of each CDR3. The D gene is left open where the match is weak. For some rows the clone size is stated as once, few or many, or as a class when expanded; others skip it.

NA NA TRBJ1-2 TRBV20-1 TGCAGTGCTAGACTAAACTATGGCTACACCTTC CSARLNYGYTF
TRBD2 NA TRBJ2-5 TRBV9 TGTGCCAGCAGCCCGGGAGGGCTAAAAGAAGAGACCCAGTACTTC CASSPGGLKEETQYF
NA few TRBJ2-6 TRBV20-1 TGCAGTGCTAATGACCGGCGTGCTGGGGCCAACGTCCTGACTTTC CSANDRRAGANVLTF
NA NA TRBJ1-2 TRBV29-1 TGCAGCGTTGAAGATAGACAGCCTGGCTACACCTTC CSVEDRQPGYTF
NA NA TRBJ2-5 TRBV5-1 TGCGCCAGCAGCTTGGCCGATCACAGGGAGACCCAGTACTTC CASSLADHRETQYF
TRBD2 NA TRBJ2-5 TRBV18 TGTGCCAGCTCACCACCGTTCGGGGGGGCCCAAGAGACCCAGTACTTC CASSPPFGGAQETQYF
TRBD2 NA TRBJ2-1 TRBV27 TGTGCCAGCAGTTTATGGACTAGCGGGGTGGGATACAATGAGCAGTTCTTC CASSLWTSGVGYNEQFF
NA NA TRBJ1-4 TRBV19 TGTGCCAGTAGCTGGAGGTCTCTAGGTGAAAAACTGTTTTTT CASSWRSLGEKLFF
NA NA TRBJ2-1 TRBV4-2 TGTGCCAGCAGCCAAGATTCTGCCTACCGGCAGTTCTTC CASSQDSAYRQFF
TRBD2 NA TRBJ2-1 TRBV2 TGTGCCAGCAGTGATGGGGGGGACTCCCCGAAGGATGAGCAGTTCTTC CASSDGGDSPKDEQFF
TRBD2 few TRBJ2-7 TRBV5-1 TGCGCCAGCAGCTCCCCGGGGGGAGCTGGTACCTACGAGCAGTACTTC CASSSPGGAGTYEQYF
NA NA TRBJ2-3 TRBV19 TGTGCCAGTAGTATAGGAGATACGCAGTATTTT CASSIGDTQYF
NA NA TRBJ1-4 TRBV19 TGTGCCAGTAGTTATGGAGGTACTAATGAAAAACTGTTTTTT CASSYGGTNEKLFF
NA NA TRBJ1-2 TRBV4-1 TGCGCCAGCAGCCAAGATCCCAATCAGGGCGGAGGCTACACCTTC CASSQDPNQGGGYTF
NA once TRBJ1-3 TRBV11-3 TGTGCCAGCAGCCCCGGGGACTCTGGAAACACCATATATTTT CASSPGDSGNTIYF
NA NA TRBJ1-2 TRBV5-4 TGTGCCAGCAGCTTCGACAGTCCTTATGGCTACACCTTC CASSFDSPYGYTF
NA once TRBJ1-2 TRBV12-3/TRBV12-4 TGTGCCAGCACGCAGGGACTTAACTATGGCTACACCTTC CASTQGLNYGYTF
TRBD1 NA TRBJ1-2 TRBV29-1 TGCAGCCATAGGGGGACAGGCGACTCCTATGGCTACACCTTC CSHRGTGDSYGYTF
TRBD1 NA TRBJ1-2 TRBV19 TGTGCCAGTAGCCCTCAGGGGGCGCTTTTGGGCTACACCTTC CASSPQGALLGYTF
TRBD1 NA TRBJ2-7 TRBV15 TGTGCCACCAGCAGGGACAGGTATTCCTACGAGCAGTACTTC CATSRDRYSYEQYF
NA NA TRBJ2-3 TRBV24-1 TGTGCCACCAGTGGGGATGGCAGCTATACGCAGTATTTT CATSGDGSYTQYF
NA NA TRBJ1-1 TRBV6-2/TRBV6-3 TGTGCCAGCAGTTACCGAAACACTGAAGCTTTCTTT CASSYRNTEAFF
TRBD1 NA TRBJ1-2 TRBV6-6 TGTGCCAGCAGCCCGGGACAGTACTCCTATGGCTACACCTTC CASSPGQYSYGYTF
NA NA TRBJ2-5 TRBV18 TGTGCCAGCTCACCTTGGACAGAAGAGACCCAGTACTTC CASSPWTEETQYF
TRBD1 NA TRBJ1-1 TRBV27 TGTGCCAGCAGTTTACGCTTCCCCCCTTTGAGACAGGGGGCGGTGGTTCGTTCTGAAGCTTTCTTT CASSLRFPPLRQGAVVRSEAFF
TRBD2 NA TRBJ2-5 TRBV7-8 TGTGCCAGCAGCCCCCAGCGGCCGGGGGGGGAGACCCAGTACTTC CASSPQRPGGETQYF
NA NA TRBJ2-7 TRBV5-1 TGCGCCAGCAGCTCCACAGGGATCCCCTACGAGCAGTACTTC CASSSTGIPYEQYF
TRBD1 NA TRBJ2-7 TRBV7-6 TGTGCCAGCAGCGGCAGGGACAGGAGAGGCGAGCAGTACTTC CASSGRDRRGEQYF
TRBD2 NA TRBJ2-3 TRBV10-3 TGTGCCGCCCACGGGGGGGTCACAGATACGCAGTATTTT CAAHGGVTDTQYF
NA NA TRBJ1-1 TRBV6-5 TGTGCCAGCAGTTACGAGGGAGCCCAGAACACTGAAGCTTTCTTT CASSYEGAQNTEAFF